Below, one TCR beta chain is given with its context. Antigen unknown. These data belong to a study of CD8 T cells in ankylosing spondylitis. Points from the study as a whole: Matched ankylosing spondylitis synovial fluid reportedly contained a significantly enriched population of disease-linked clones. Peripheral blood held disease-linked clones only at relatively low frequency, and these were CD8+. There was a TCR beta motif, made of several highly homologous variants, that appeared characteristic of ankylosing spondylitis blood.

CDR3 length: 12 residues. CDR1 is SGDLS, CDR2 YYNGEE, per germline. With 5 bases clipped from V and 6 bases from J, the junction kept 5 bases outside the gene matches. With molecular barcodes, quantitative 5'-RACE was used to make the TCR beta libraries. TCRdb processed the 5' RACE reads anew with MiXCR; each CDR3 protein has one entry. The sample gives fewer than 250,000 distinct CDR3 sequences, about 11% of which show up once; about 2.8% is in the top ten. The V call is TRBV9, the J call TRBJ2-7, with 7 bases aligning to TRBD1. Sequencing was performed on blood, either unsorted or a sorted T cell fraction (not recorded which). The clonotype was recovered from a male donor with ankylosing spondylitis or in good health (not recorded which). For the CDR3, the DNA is TGTGCCAGCAGTAAGGGGGCTGGCGAGCAGTACTTC. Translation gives CASSKGAGEQYF. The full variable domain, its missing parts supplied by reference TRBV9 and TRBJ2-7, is DSGVTQTPKHLITATGQRVTLRCSPRSGDLSVYWYQQSLDQGLQFLIQYYNGEERAKGNILERFSAQQFPDLHSELNLSSLELGDSALYFCASSKGAGEQYFGPGTRLTVT.